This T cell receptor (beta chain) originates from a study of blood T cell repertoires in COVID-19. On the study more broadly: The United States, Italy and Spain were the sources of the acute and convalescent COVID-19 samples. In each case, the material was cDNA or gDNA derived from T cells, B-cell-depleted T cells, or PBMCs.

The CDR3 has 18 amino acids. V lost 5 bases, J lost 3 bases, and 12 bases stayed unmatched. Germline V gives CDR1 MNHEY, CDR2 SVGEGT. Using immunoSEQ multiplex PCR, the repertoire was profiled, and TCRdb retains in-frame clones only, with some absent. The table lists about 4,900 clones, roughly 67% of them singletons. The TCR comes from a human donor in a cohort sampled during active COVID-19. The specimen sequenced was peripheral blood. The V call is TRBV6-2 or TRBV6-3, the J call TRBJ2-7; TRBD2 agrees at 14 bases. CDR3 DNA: TGTGCCAGCAGTGCCGGGACAGGGGGACTAGCGGGGGTCTACGAGCAGTACTTC. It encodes CASSAGTGGLAGVYEQYF.